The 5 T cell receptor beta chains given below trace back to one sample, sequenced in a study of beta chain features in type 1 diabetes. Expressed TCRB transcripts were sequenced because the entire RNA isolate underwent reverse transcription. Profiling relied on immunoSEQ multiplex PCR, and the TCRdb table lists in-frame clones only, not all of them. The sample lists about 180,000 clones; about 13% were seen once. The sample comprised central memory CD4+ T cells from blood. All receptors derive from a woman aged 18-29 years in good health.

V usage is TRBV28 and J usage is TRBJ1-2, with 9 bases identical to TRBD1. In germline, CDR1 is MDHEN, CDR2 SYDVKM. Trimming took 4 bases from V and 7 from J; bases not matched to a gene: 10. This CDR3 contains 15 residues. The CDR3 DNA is TGTGCCAGCAGTTCAGGGGACAGGGCGAACGCTGGCTACACCTTC. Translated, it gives CASSSGDRANAGYTF.

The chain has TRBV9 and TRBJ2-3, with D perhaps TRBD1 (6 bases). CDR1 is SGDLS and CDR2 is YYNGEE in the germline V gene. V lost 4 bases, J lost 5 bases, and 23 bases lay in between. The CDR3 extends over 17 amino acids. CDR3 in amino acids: CASSLGQGPILGDTQYF. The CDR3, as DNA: TGTGCCAGCAGCCTGGGACAAGGCCCTATCCTCGGAGATACGCAGTATTTT.

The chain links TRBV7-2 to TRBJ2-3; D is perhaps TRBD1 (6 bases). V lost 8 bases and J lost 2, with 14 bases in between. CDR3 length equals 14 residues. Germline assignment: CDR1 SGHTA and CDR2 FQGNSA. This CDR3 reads CASLGGPTTDTQYF. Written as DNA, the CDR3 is TGTGCCAGCCTAGGGGGACCAACCACAGATACGCAGTATTTT.

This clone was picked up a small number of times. For the CDR3, the DNA is TGTGCCAGCAGCGTAGCTGGGGGAGGGCCAAGGAATGAGCAGTTCTTC. It is translated as CASSVAGGGPRNEQFF. The chain couples TRBV9 to TRBJ2-1, with 7 bases matching TRBD2. The junction had 10 bases not matched to a gene; V was cut back by 0 bases and J by 7 bases. There are 16 residues in the CDR3. CDR1 and CDR2 (germline): SGDLS, YYNGEE.

CDR3 residues: CASRQGMNTGELFF. CDR3 bases: TGCGCCAGCAGACAGGGGATGAACACCGGGGAGCTGTTTTTT. The rearrangement joins TRBV5-1 to TRBJ2-2; TRBD1 matches 7 bases. The junction had 2 bases not matched to a gene; V was cut back by 5 bases and J by 1 base. In germline, CDR1 is SGHRS, CDR2 YFSETQ. This CDR3 region has 14 residues. The whole variable domain, remainder taken from reference TRBV5-1 and TRBJ2-2, is KAGVTQTPRYLIKTRGQQVTLSCSPISGHRSVSWYQQTPGQGLQFLFEYFSETQRNKGNFPGRFSGRQFSNSRSEMNVSTLELGDSALYLCASRQGMNTGELFFGEGSRLTVL.